What follows is one T cell receptor (beta chain) and its context. Germline CDR1 reads SGHKS; CDR2 reads YYEKEE (reference sequence). The CDR3 loop spans 14 amino acids. These data are taken from a study of monozygotic twins with inflammatory bowel disease. TCRdb derives one entry per CDR3 protein from the 5' RACE reads, leaving out DNA. The sample data list around 450,000 distinct CDR3 sequences. Collection yielded roughly 2.5 ml of blood per donor. Sample: blood. The V and J genes are TRBV5-5 and TRBJ2-5. The receptor's source is a human donor with ulcerative colitis or Crohn's disease, or a healthy co-twin of an affected twin (not recorded which). CDR3 sequence reads: CASSLPRGQETQYF.